This record covers a single TCR beta chain. RNA transcripts yielded amplified TCR beta CDR3 regions. RT-PCR was first run with HTBI primers, then multiplex PCR in a second round. TCRdb passed the multiplex PCR reads through MiXCR, listing each CDR3 protein once. The sample consists of some 750,000 distinct CDR3 sequences, roughly two fifths of them appearing once. From germline, CDR1 is MNHNY and CDR2 SVGAGI (reference sequence). The CDR3 length is 16 residues. V trimming: 5 bases; J trimming: 7 bases; junction bases outside the gene matches: 16. The data were obtained in a study of Graves' ophthalmopathy and Graves' hyperthyroidism.

V is TRBV6-6 and J is TRBJ2-7, with TRBD2 matching 8 bases. Sequenced material: peripheral blood. This TCR was recovered from an adult man with Graves' ophthalmopathy. The CDR3 nucleotides are TGTGCCAGCAGTCAACCCCATGGCGGGGGGCCCTTAGAGCAGTACTTC. Amino acid sequence: CASSQPHGGGPLEQYF.